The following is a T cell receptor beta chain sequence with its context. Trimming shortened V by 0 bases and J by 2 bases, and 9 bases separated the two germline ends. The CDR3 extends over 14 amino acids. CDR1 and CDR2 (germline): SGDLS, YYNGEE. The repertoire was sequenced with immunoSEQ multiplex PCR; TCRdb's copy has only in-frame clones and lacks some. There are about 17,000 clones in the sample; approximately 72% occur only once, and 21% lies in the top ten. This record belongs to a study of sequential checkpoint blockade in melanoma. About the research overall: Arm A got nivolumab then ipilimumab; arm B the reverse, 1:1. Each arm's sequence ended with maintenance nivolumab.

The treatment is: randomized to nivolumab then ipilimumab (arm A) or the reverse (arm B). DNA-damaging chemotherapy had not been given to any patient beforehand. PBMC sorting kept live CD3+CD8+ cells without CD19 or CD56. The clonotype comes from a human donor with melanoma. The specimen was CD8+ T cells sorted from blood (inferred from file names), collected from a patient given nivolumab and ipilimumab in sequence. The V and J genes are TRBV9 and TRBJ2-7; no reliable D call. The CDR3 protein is CASSVGFLAYEQYF. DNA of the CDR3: TGTGCCAGCAGCGTAGGGTTCTTAGCCTACGAGCAGTACTTC.